This T cell receptor (beta chain) was sequenced for a study of blood T cell repertoires in COVID-19 (dated by TCRdb to 2018 to 2021). Study-wide context: Collaborator samples came from the United States, Italy and Spain and covered acute and convalescent phases of COVID-19. The prospective study material was composed of cDNA or gDNA derived from T cells, B-cell-depleted T cells, or PBMCs. The dataset comprised deeply sampled blood TCRbeta repertoires from subjects exposed to, actively infected with, or recovered from COVID-19. The repertoires were released in a freely available public database meant as a resource for research on the immune response to SARS-CoV-2. The samples were drawn from the first 160 participants of the ongoing ImmuneRACE study and from about 1,200 subjects provided by 6 global collaborators. A de-identified subject ID, COVID-19 status, age in years and sex were almost always included in the sample metadata. Where HLA class I and class II types were available, the types were taken from metadata supplied by the sample provider, not from assay-based typing.

Collaborating institutions collected whole blood in K2EDTA tubes following their own protocols. Collaborator samples were shipped for TCRbeta analysis as frozen whole blood, isolated PBMCs, or DNA extracted from either sample type. What the authors observed across the whole study: How much clinical and demographic metadata was included differed by source and by participant, and the metadata was provided uncurated.

The germline V gene yields SGHRS for CDR1 and YFSETQ for CDR2. V and J lose 2 bases and 8 bases, and a span of 19 bases separates them. Reading from cysteine to phenylalanine, the CDR3 counts 15 amino acids. Of the read, only the CDR3 DNA is kept; its 45 bases are in frame from base 1. Of note for this clone: The specificity of this receptor is unknown. The input lacks base qualities; no much larger clone sits a single base away.

The immunoSEQ Assay, a bias-controlled multiplex PCR, was used to amplify TCRbeta CDR3 regions from genomic DNA. Per the source publication's procedure: The number of nucleated cells in each sample was estimated from the amplification of reference gene primers within the assay. Sequence reads were collapsed and filtered to measure the absolute abundance of every unique TCRbeta CDR3 rearrangement. For each sample, productive Simpson clonality was calculated as the square root of Simpson's diversity index across productive rearrangements. TCRdb limited this immuneACCESS table to in-frame rearrangements with V and J called. A share of clones is missing; checked studies link under half to unresolved V genes, and the rest is unexplained. V and J calls plus clone size are reproduced from that table; the DNA served to infer D and trimming. The table for this sample lists 380,000 or so clones; 89% of them were counted only once. More than 0.95% of the sample is taken by the ten largest.

Sequencing was performed on peripheral blood. This chain is built from TRBV5-1 and TRBJ1-2; too little of a D gene remains to name it. The sequence was obtained from a man aged 35 to 55 with acute or convalescent COVID-19. The CDR3 reads as follows: CASSFEPAATWGYTF. The DNA sequence follows: TGCGCCAGCAGCTTCGAGCCGGCGGCCACTTGGGGCTACACCTTC.